A selection of T cell receptor beta chains follows, all from one sample in a study of cytomegalovirus exposure and HLA in healthy donors. The method was immunoSEQ multiplex PCR; TCRdb's version includes in-frame clones alone and lacks a portion of them. The sample lists 150,000 to 200,000 clones, roughly 82% occurring once. The sequencing sample was made of PBMCs. The receptors were sampled from a man aged 18 to 35 in good health and CMV-seropositive. Both conserved end residues are part of each CDR3. A D gene is named only where the DNA matches it firmly. The size of a clone is reported for some rows only, either as once, few or many, or as a class for expanded clones.

d_gene,j_gene,v_gene,abundance,len,CDR3aa,CDR3nt
.,TRBJ1-2,TRBV6-6,.,12,CAISLRGGGYTF,TGTGCCATTTCCCTAAGGGGGGGCGGCTACACCTTC
.,TRBJ2-7,TRBV7-2,once,13,CASSLGQKYEQYF,TGTGCCAGCAGCTTAGGCCAGAAATACGAGCAGTACTTC
.,TRBJ2-3,TRBV30,.,12,CAWSPNTDTQYF,TGTGCCTGGAGCCCTAACACAGATACGCAGTATTTT
TRBD2,TRBJ2-7,TRBV7-2,.,14,CASRLAGEGHEQYF,TGTGCCAGCCGACTAGCGGGAGAGGGGCACGAGCAGTACTTC
TRBD1,TRBJ2-7,TRBV28,.,14,CASISGGQPYEQYF,TGTGCCAGCATCTCAGGGGGACAGCCCTACGAGCAGTACTTC
.,TRBJ2-3,TRBV28,.,12,CASSLGGDTQYF,TGTGCCAGCAGCCTGGGGGGAGATACGCAGTATTTT
TRBD2,TRBJ2-1,TRBV5-1,.,16,CASSLATSGRVNEQFF,TGCGCCAGCAGCTTGGCGACTAGCGGGAGGGTTAATGAGCAGTTCTTC
TRBD2,TRBJ2-1,TRBV15,.,14,CATSRGLADNEQFF,TGTGCCACCAGCAGAGGCCTAGCGGACAATGAGCAGTTCTTC
TRBD2,TRBJ2-7,TRBV27,.,13,CASSAGVSYEQYF,TGTGCCAGCAGCGCGGGGGTGTCCTACGAGCAGTACTTC
TRBD2,TRBJ2-3,TRBV11-2,.,18,CASSSGTSGSVGTDTQYF,TGTGCCAGCAGCTCCGGGACTAGCGGGAGTGTGGGCACAGATACGCAGTATTTT
.,TRBJ1-1,TRBV5-4,.,15,CASSLDLQENTEAFF,TGTGCCAGCAGCTTGGATCTCCAGGAGAACACTGAAGCTTTCTTT
.,TRBJ2-1,TRBV28,.,15,CASSFRSSAYNEQFF,TGTGCCAGCAGTTTTAGGTCTAGCGCATACAATGAGCAGTTCTTC
.,TRBJ2-4,TRBV15,.,17,CATSRDLWREGKNIQYF,TGTGCCACCAGCAGAGATCTCTGGCGGGAAGGCAAAAACATTCAGTACTTC
TRBD2,TRBJ2-1,TRBV30,.,15,CAWSGLAGGYNEQFF,TGTGCCTGGAGTGGACTAGCGGGTGGGTACAATGAGCAGTTCTTC
.,TRBJ2-2,TRBV6-5,.,12,CASSWRGGELFF,TGTGCCAGCAGCTGGAGAGGGGGGGAGCTGTTTTTT
.,TRBJ1-5,TRBV7-8,.,14,CASSLPAEIQPQHF,TGTGCCAGCAGCTTACCCGCAGAAATTCAGCCCCAGCATTTT
TRBD1,TRBJ2-7,TRBV4-3,.,13,CASSHRQGDEQYF,TGCGCCAGCAGCCACCGACAGGGGGACGAGCAGTACTTC
.,TRBJ1-4,TRBV7-8,few,14,CASSTGRANEKLFF,TGTGCCAGCAGCACAGGGAGGGCTAATGAAAAACTGTTTTTT
.,TRBJ2-5,TRBV6-1,.,15,CASSRVAGAGETQYF,TGTGCCAGCAGCCGCGTGGCGGGGGCTGGGGAGACCCAGTACTTC
.,TRBJ1-1,TRBV11-2,.,14,CASSFQGLNTEAFF,TGTGCCAGCAGCTTCCAGGGCTTGAACACTGAAGCTTTCTTT
.,TRBJ1-1,TRBV5-1,once,13,CASIGEGNTEAFF,TGCGCCAGCATTGGGGAGGGAAACACTGAAGCTTTCTTT
.,TRBJ1-5,TRBV27,.,13,CASSYRVMEAQHF,TGTGCCAGCAGTTATAGGGTCATGGAGGCCCAGCATTTT
TRBD2,TRBJ2-5,TRBV14,.,17,CASSQILGLAGGETQYF,TGTGCCAGCAGCCAAATTTTAGGACTAGCGGGAGGAGAGACCCAGTACTTC
.,TRBJ2-7,TRBV14,once,14,CASSPRVLLFEQYF,TGTGCCAGCAGCCCGCGAGTTCTTCTATTCGAGCAGTACTTC
.,TRBJ1-1,TRBV28,.,13,CASSGPGDTEAFF,TGTGCCAGCAGTGGGCCAGGGGACACTGAAGCTTTCTTT
.,TRBJ1-1,TRBV4-1,.,13,CASSQGASSLAFF,TGCGCCAGCAGCCAAGGGGCATCGAGCTTAGCTTTCTTT
.,TRBJ2-5,TRBV9,.,15,CASSSRDRFQETQYF,TGTGCCAGCAGCTCGCGGGACAGATTCCAAGAGACCCAGTACTTC
TRBD1,TRBJ1-2,TRBV30,.,13,CAWTPGTGSGYTF,TGTGCCTGGACCCCCGGGACAGGTTCGGGCTACACCTTC
.,TRBJ1-1,TRBV5-6,.,14,CASSLERGNTEAFF,TGTGCCAGCAGCTTGGAACGGGGGAACACTGAAGCTTTCTTT
.,TRBJ2-7,TRBV5-4,once,14,CASSIRQGGSEQYF,TGTGCCAGCAGCATCAGACAAGGGGGAAGCGAGCAGTACTTC
TRBD1,TRBJ2-7,TRBV2,once,15,CASSEQGEPPYEQYF,TGTGCCAGCAGTGAACAGGGGGAGCCCCCCTACGAGCAGTACTTC
TRBD2,TRBJ2-7,TRBV6-4,once,15,CASSFEVAGVYEQYF,TGTGCCAGCAGTTTCGAAGTAGCGGGAGTCTACGAGCAGTACTTC
.,TRBJ1-5,TRBV9,.,14,CASSAAGGNQPQHF,TGTGCCAGCAGCGCGGCAGGGGGCAATCAGCCCCAGCATTTT
.,TRBJ2-5,TRBV30,.,14,CAWMEIAVGETQYF,TGTGCCTGGATGGAGATAGCGGTGGGGGAGACCCAGTACTTC
TRBD2,TRBJ2-3,TRBV2,.,14,CASRGLAGGDTQYF,TGTGCCAGCCGGGGACTAGCGGGGGGAGATACGCAGTATTTT
.,TRBJ2-2,TRBV28,once,15,CASRLPSPNTGELFF,TGTGCCAGCAGGTTACCCTCCCCGAACACCGGGGAGCTGTTTTTT
.,TRBJ2-7,TRBV25-1,.,14,CASSELAEDYEQYF,TGTGCCAGCAGTGAGTTAGCGGAAGACTACGAGCAGTACTTC
.,TRBJ1-5,TRBV7-6,.,15,CASSPVAGVDQPQHF,TGTGCCAGCAGCCCAGTCGCAGGCGTCGATCAGCCCCAGCATTTT
.,TRBJ1-1,TRBV7-9,.,14,CASSPTYDRSEAFF,TGTGCCAGCAGCCCAACGTACGACAGGTCTGAAGCTTTCTTT
.,TRBJ2-7,TRBV7-2,few,13,CASSAETTGEQYF,TGTGCCAGCAGCGCCGAGACTACTGGCGAGCAGTACTTC
.,TRBJ2-3,TRBV18,.,16,CASSPDGGARADTQYF,TGTGCCAGCTCACCGGACGGAGGTGCGAGGGCAGATACGCAGTATTTT
.,TRBJ2-3,TRBV5-4,.,14,CASSLGPRLDTQYF,TGTGCCAGCAGCTTGGGCCCGAGACTGGATACGCAGTATTTT
.,TRBJ2-7,TRBV7-2,.,12,CASSLSRGEQYF,TGTGCCAGCAGCTTATCTCGGGGCGAGCAGTACTTC
.,TRBJ2-1,TRBV14,.,14,CASSLLSSYNEQFF,TGTGCCAGCAGCCTTCTAAGCTCCTACAATGAGCAGTTCTTC
TRBD1,TRBJ2-7,TRBV28,.,13,CASRLQGVYEQYF,TGTGCCAGCAGGCTCCAGGGGGTCTACGAGCAGTACTTC
.,TRBJ2-2,TRBV7-2,.,16,CASSRRGTANTGELFF,TGTGCCAGCAGCCGACGGGGGACAGCGAACACCGGGGAGCTGTTTTTT
.,TRBJ1-1,TRBV6-6,.,16,CASSSQGFGRNTEAFF,TGTGCCAGCAGCAGTCAGGGATTTGGTAGGAACACTGAAGCTTTCTTT
TRBD2,TRBJ2-5,TRBV2,.,15,CASRTTQVGGQTQYF,TGTGCCAGCAGGACAACGCAGGTGGGAGGGCAGACCCAGTACTTC
TRBD2,TRBJ2-7,TRBV7-2,.,16,CASSLGIAGFRYEQYF,TGTGCCAGCAGCTTGGGTATAGCGGGATTTCGCTACGAGCAGTACTTC
.,TRBJ2-4,TRBV30,.,11,CAWVGSRIQYF,TGTGCCTGGGTCGGTTCGCGCATTCAGTACTTC
.,TRBJ2-6,TRBV4-2,.,15,CASSQAGTGANVLTF,TGTGCCAGCAGCCAAGCGGGAACGGGGGCCAACGTCCTGACTTTC
TRBD2,TRBJ2-1,TRBV4-2,.,17,CASSQGTSGRVWDEQFF,TGTGCCAGCAGCCAGGGGACTAGCGGGAGGGTGTGGGATGAGCAGTTCTTC
TRBD2,TRBJ2-2,TRBV27,.,15,CASSRTSWNTGELFF,TGTGCCAGCAGTCGGACTAGCTGGAACACCGGGGAGCTGTTTTTT